What follows describes a single T cell receptor (beta chain). Antigen specificity is unknown. The sample comes from a study of cytomegalovirus exposure and HLA in healthy donors. The PCR contained 60 Vbeta and 13 Jbeta primers. Clones were sequenced by immunoSEQ multiplex PCR, and TCRdb holds only the in-frame ones, with some missing. The sample consists of about 200,000 clones, about 75% of them appearing once. The V gene's germline CDR1 is SGHNT and CDR2 YENEEA. Trimming cost V 1 base and J 6 bases, with 15 bases left between them. This CDR3 has 16 residues. Overall study results and limits: Reports indicate that TCR beta sequences accurately predicted the HLA-A and HLA-B alleles of most subjects.

The V and J genes are TRBV11-3 and TRBJ2-2; D call uncertain. The receptor was derived from a male donor in good health and CMV-seronegative. The sequenced sample was PBMCs. The CDR3 nucleotides are TGTGCCAGCAGCTTAGTGGTCAGTCCCTCACCCGGGGAGCTGTTTTTT. Its protein is CASSLVVSPSPGELFF.